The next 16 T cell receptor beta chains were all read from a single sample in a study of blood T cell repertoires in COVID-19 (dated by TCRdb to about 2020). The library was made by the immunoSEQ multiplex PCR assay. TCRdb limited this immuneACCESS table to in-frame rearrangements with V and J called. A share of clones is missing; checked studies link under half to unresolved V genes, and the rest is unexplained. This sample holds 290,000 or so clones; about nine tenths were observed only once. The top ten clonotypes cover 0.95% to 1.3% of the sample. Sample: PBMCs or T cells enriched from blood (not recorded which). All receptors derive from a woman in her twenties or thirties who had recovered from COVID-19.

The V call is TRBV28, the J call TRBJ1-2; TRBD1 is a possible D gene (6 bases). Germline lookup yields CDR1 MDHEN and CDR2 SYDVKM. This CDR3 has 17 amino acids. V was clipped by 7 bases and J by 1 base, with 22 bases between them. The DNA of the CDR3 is TGTGCCAGCAACATCATACATGGGACACTTTATAACTATGGCTACACCTTC. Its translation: CASNIIHGTLYNYGYTF.

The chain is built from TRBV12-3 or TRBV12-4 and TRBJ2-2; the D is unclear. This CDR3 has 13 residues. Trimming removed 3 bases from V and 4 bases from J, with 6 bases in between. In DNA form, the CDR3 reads TGTGCCAGCAGTTTCACTCTCACCGGGGAGCTGTTTTTT. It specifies CASSFTLTGELFF.

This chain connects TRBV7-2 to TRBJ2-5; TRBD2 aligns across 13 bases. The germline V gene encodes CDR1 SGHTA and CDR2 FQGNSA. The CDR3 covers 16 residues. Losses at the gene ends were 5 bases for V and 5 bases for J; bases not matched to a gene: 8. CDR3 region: CASSLLLAGGLETQYF. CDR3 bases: TGTGCCAGCAGCCTCCTACTAGCGGGAGGGCTCGAGACCCAGTACTTC.

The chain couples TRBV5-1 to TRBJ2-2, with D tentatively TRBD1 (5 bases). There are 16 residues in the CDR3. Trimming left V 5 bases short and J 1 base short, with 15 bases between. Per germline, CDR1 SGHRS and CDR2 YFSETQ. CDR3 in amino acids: CASSLGVQENTGELFF. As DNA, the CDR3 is TGCGCCAGCAGTTTAGGGGTTCAAGAGAACACCGGGGAGCTGTTTTTT.

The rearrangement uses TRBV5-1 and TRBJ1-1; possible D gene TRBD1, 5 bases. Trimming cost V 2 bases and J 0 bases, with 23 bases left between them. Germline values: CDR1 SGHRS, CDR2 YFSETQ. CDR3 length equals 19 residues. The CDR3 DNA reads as TGCGCCAGCAGCTTTTGGGGGGATTCCGCCTCGGCATTGAACACTGAAGCTTTCTTT. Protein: CASSFWGDSASALNTEAFF.

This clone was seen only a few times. CDR3 nucleotides: TGTGCCAGCAGCCTCACAAAATCCACTGAAGCTTTCTTT. Protein sequence: CASSLTKSTEAFF. The chain couples TRBV7-9 to TRBJ1-1; the D is unclear. CDR1 and CDR2 (germline): SEHNR, FQNEAQ (reference sequence). The CDR3 totals 13 residues. The germline V and J ends were trimmed by 5 bases and 4 bases, with 11 bases remaining between them.

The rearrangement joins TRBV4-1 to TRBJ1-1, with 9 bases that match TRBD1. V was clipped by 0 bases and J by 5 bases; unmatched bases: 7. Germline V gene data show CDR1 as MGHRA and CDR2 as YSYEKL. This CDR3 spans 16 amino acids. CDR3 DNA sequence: TGCGCCAGCAGCCAAGATCGTGGGACAGGGAGGACTGAAGCTTTCTTT. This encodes CASSQDRGTGRTEAFF.

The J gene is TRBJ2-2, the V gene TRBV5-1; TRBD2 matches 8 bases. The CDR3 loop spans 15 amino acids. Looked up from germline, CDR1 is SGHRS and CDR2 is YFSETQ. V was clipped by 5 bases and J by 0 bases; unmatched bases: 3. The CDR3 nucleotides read TGCGCCAGCAGTAGTAGCGGGACGAACACCGGGGAGCTGTTTTTT. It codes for CASSSSGTNTGELFF.

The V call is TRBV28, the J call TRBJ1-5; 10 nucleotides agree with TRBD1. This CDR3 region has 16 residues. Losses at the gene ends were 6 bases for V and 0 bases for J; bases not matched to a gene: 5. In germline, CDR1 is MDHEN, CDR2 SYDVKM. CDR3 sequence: CASSSGTGVSNQPQHF. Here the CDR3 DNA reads TGTGCCAGCAGCTCCGGGACAGGGGTTAGCAATCAGCCCCAGCATTTT. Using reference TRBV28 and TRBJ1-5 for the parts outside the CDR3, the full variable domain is DVKVTQSSRYLVKRTGEKVFLECVQDMDHENMFWYRQDPGLGLRLIYFSYDVKMKEKGDIPEGYSVSREKKERFSLILESASTNQTSMYLCASSSGTGVSNQPQHFGDGTRLSIL.

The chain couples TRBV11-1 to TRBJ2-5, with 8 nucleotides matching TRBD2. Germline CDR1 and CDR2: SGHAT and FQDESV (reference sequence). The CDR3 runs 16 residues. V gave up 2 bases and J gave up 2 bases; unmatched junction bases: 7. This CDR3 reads CASSLLGLGSQETQYF. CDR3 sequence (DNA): TGTGCCAGCAGCTTACTGGGACTAGGGAGTCAAGAGACCCAGTACTTC.

DNA of the CDR3: TGTGCCAGTCGCCTAGCGGGACGCGGGTCCTACAATGAGCAGTTCTTC. This translates into CASRLAGRGSYNEQFF. This rearrangement joins TRBV19 to TRBJ2-1, with TRBD2 matching 9 bases. With 8 bases clipped from V and 1 base from J, the junction kept 9 bases outside the gene matches. CDR3 length: 16 amino acids. Germline V gene lookup returns CDR1 LNHDA and CDR2 SQIVND (reference sequence). The full variable domain, rest sourced from reference TRBV19 and TRBJ2-1, is DGGITQSPKYLFRKEGQNVTLSCEQNLNHDAMYWYRQDPGQGLRLIYYSQIVNDFQKGDIAEGYSVSREKKESFPLTVTSAQKNPTAFYLCASRLAGRGSYNEQFFGPGTRLTVL.

The CDR3 DNA follows: TGTGCCAGCAGTTTCACGGGAGGTTCCTACGAGCAGTACTTC. As protein: CASSFTGGSYEQYF. This chain links TRBV28 with TRBJ2-7; 7 bases align to TRBD2. This CDR3 contains 14 residues. Germline CDR1 and CDR2: MDHEN and SYDVKM. Trimming at V came to 3 bases and at J to 1 base, leaving 3 bases not matched to a gene.

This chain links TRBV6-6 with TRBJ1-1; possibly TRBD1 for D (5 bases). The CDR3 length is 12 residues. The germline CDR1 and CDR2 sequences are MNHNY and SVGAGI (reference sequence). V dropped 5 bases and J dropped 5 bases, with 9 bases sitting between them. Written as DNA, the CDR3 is TGTGCCAGCAGTGCAGGGAGGACTGAAGCTTTCTTT. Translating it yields CASSAGRTEAFF.

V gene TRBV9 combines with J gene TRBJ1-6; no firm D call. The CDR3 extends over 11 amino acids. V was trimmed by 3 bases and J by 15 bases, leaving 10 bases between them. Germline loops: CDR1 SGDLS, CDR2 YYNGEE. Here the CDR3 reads CASSAPGHLHF. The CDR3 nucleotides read TGTGCCAGCAGCGCACCAGGCCACCTCCACTTT.

CDR3 in amino acids: CASSLGPRTYEQYF. The CDR3 bases are TGTGCCAGCAGCTTAGGACCCAGGACCTACGAGCAGTACTTC. This sequence joins TRBV7-6 and TRBJ2-7; the D is unclear. The germline V gene encodes CDR1 SGHVS and CDR2 FNYEAQ. This CDR3 spans 14 amino acids. Trimming stripped 1 base from V and 2 bases from J, with 9 bases between.

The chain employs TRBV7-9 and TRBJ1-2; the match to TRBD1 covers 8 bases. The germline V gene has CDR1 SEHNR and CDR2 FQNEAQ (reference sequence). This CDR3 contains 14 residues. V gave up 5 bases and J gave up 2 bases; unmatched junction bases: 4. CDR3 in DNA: TGTGCCAGCAGCGCCGGACAGGGCAACTATGGCTACACCTTC. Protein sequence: CASSAGQGNYGYTF.